This T cell receptor beta chain was captured in a study of cytomegalovirus exposure and HLA in healthy donors. Across the study: Of the donors genotyped, several hundred in all, about 76% fell in the Caucasian-associated ancestry cluster. Points from the study as a whole: As confirmed in vitro, three CMV-associated chains were specific for CMV antigens. Later genetic work tied a missense DCLRE1C variant to beta-chain V and J trimming.

This CDR3 has 20 amino acids. V shed 3 bases, J shed 4 bases, and the junction held 22 bases outside the gene matches. Germline V gives CDR1 LGHNA, CDR2 YSLEER. This clone showed up just once. Its antigen is undetermined. PCR used 60 Vbeta primers and 13 Jbeta primers. Profiled with immunoSEQ multiplex PCR; TCRdb holds only in-frame clones, not every one. The table lists 110,000 to 150,000 clones, around four fifths of them singletons. Sequenced sample: PBMCs. The sequence was collected from a male donor in good health and CMV-seronegative. This chain connects TRBV4-3 to TRBJ2-7, with 9 bases fitting TRBD1. CDR3 sequence reads: CASSQHNRGLGRGGPYEQYF. DNA for the CDR3: TGCGCCAGCAGCCAGCATAACAGGGGGCTGGGGAGGGGGGGACCATACGAGCAGTACTTC.